This T cell receptor beta chain came from a study of siplizumab effects on memory and regulatory T cells. Clones were read by immunoSEQ multiplex PCR, and TCRdb kept only the in-frame ones, dropping some. The sample comprises about 100,000 clones, about 91% of which are singletons, and 2.5% to 3% rests with the top ten. This receptor was obtained from a human donor in good health. Some clones in this sample may be carry-over from other donors' samples. Sequencing was done on a sample of CD4+ T cells sorted from blood.

For the CDR3, the DNA is TGTGCCAGCAGTTACACCGGACAGAATTCACCCCTCCACTTT. Protein product: CASSYTGQNSPLHF. This chain connects TRBV6-6 to TRBJ1-6; weak D call: TRBD1 (6 bases). The ends were cut back, 2 bases at V and 7 bases at J, with 9 bases in the middle. Germline CDR1 reads MNHNY; CDR2 reads SVGAGI (reference sequence). This CDR3 has 14 residues.